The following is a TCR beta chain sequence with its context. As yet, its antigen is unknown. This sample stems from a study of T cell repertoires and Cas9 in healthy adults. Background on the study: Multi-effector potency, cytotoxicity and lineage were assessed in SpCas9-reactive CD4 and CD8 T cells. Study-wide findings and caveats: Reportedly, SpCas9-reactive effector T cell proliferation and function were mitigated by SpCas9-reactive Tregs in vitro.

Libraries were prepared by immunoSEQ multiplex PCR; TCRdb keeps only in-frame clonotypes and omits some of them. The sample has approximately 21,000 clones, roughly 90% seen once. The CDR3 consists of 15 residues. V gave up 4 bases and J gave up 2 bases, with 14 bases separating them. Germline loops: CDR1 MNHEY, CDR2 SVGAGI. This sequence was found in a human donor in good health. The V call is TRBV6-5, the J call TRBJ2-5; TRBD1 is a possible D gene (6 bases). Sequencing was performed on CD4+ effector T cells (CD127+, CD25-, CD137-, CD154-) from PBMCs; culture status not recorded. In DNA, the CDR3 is TGTGCCAGCAGTTGGGCCAGGGGTCCTCAAGAGACCCAGTACTTC. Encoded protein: CASSWARGPQETQYF.